This T cell receptor (beta chain) came from a study of shared clonotypes between healthy human individuals (dated by TCRdb to 2019 to 2021). With respect to the entire study: A couple of women and a few men aged 18 to 49 years were included in the cohort. For each donor, three plates each were used for CD4 naive and CD4 memory, two plates were used for CD8 naive, and one plate was used for CD8 memory. Each donor's leukapheresis produced roughly between roughly 0.94 and 9.5 billion PBMCs. Different laboratories and diverse techniques were used to prepare libraries and sequence TCR repertoires, to increase sequencing depth and limit assay-specific biases. The study deeply sequenced blood TCR repertoires of roughly five healthy adults to estimate repertoire size and the extent of clonotype sharing between individuals.

From V the trimming removes 4 bases and from J it removes 3 bases, while the gene matches leave 8 bases of the junction unaccounted for. Inclusive of the bounding cysteine and phenylalanine, the CDR3 is 15 residues long. The entry retains the CDR3 DNA only, 45 bases that are in frame from base 1. Sequences SGDLS (CDR1) and YYNGEE (CDR2) are obtained from the germline V gene. The full study reports these points: Even with the large sequencing depth, rarefaction of the sorted-subset datasets indicated that sequencing was incomplete. Pairwise subsampling led to the expectation that sequencing depth would affect the degree of clonotype sharing among donors. Sharing across several donors was observed for around 5% of naive CD4, around 3.5% of naive CD8, about 2.3% of memory CD4, and around 0.4% of memory CD8 clonotypes. Sampling was restricted to blood, and TCR repertoires in tissue are likely to differ from TCR repertoires in blood. Estimated clonotype richness was generally larger for naive than for memory subsets. Because the study included only a small number of donors, the genetic and exposure-history diversity represented was limited. Compared with non-shared clonotypes, the clonotypes found in all four sorted-subset donors had higher generation probabilities.

Using the deep immunoSEQ assay, multiplex PCR amplified TCR CDR3 regions from genomic DNA. For each cell subset, the extracted genomic DNA was distributed evenly across all wells of several immunoSEQ 96-well plates, and each plate served as one replicate. For sorted subsets, about 200 ng genomic DNA, equal to some 30,000 T cell genomes, was loaded into each replicate PCR. Purified libraries were measured with a Qubit 3.0 fluorometer, size-checked on a Bioanalyzer 2100, and measured again with the KAPA Library Quantification kit. Each immunoSEQ 96-well plate was sequenced on its own single-read 150-cycle Illumina NextSeq 550 flow cell. In the paper's pipeline: Because the immunoSEQ output held only junctional sequences and lacked quality scores, the filtering could not match the filtering applied to full-length reads. To assign V/J genes and CDR3, sequences were annotated using PyIR, a Python wrapper for IgBLAST v1.9, with IMGT germline references. Reads with weak V/J assignments (E-value above 1e-6), missing CDR3, stop codons, out-of-frame junctions, or ambiguous translated residues were removed. V3J clonotypes were defined as sequences sharing the same inferred V gene, J gene, and CDR3 amino acid sequence. Percentage overlap between repertoires was computed as shared unique clonotypes divided by the size of the smaller repertoire. Richness of each repertoire was evaluated using RTK rarefaction, the Chao1 estimator, and Recon v2.1 estimates of unobserved clonotypes. Generation probabilities for all TCRbeta clonotypes obtained by the gDNA method from a handful of donors were computed using OLGA. Entries here come from immuneACCESS through TCRdb and include only in-frame sequences with V and J called. Some clones fail to appear in such tables; in the studies checked, an unresolved V gene covers under half of the shortfall, and the cause of the remainder is unknown. V and J calls and clone size are copied from that table; D and trimming were computed from the DNA. The sample table lists around 2,100,000 clones, just under 95% of them with a count of one. The ten largest account for more than 0.9% of the sample.

Notes on this clone: Its recognized antigen is unknown. No much larger clone exists at a distance of one base, and base qualities are not known.

For the CD8 naive samples, CD45RO-negative cells were positively selected for CCR7, yielding a CD45RA+CCR7+ population from which TemRA cells were excluded. The donors were healthy, HIV-negative adults who had no recently reported acute infections or vaccinations. All donors were Caucasian adults living in Nashville, Tennessee, USA. Blood was collected by leukapheresis, and PBMCs were isolated by Ficoll-Histopaque density gradient centrifugation and then cryopreserved in liquid nitrogen vapor phase. Analytical flow cytometry was used to check the purity and quantity of every magnetically sorted T cell population. Genomic DNA was isolated from every sorted fraction and measured by UV absorbance on a Nanodrop 2000c.

The sequenced sample consisted of naive CD8+ T cells sorted from blood. Taken with the paper, the label for cell subset or site translates to: CD45RA+CCR7+. This sequence was found in a man younger than 35 in good health. The chain uses TRBV9 and TRBJ2-5, and TRBD2 matches 8 of the central bases. The CDR3: CASSIGTRSEETQYF. The base sequence is TGTGCCAGCAGCATCGGGACTAGGTCGGAAGAGACCCAGTACTTC. Supplemented by the reference TRBV9 and TRBJ2-5 proteins around the CDR3, the complete variable domain is DSGVTQTPKHLITATGQRVTLRCSPRSGDLSVYWYQQSLDQGLQFLIQYYNGEERAKGNILERFSAQQFPDLHSELNLSSLELGDSALYFCASSIGTRSEETQYFGPGTRLLVL.